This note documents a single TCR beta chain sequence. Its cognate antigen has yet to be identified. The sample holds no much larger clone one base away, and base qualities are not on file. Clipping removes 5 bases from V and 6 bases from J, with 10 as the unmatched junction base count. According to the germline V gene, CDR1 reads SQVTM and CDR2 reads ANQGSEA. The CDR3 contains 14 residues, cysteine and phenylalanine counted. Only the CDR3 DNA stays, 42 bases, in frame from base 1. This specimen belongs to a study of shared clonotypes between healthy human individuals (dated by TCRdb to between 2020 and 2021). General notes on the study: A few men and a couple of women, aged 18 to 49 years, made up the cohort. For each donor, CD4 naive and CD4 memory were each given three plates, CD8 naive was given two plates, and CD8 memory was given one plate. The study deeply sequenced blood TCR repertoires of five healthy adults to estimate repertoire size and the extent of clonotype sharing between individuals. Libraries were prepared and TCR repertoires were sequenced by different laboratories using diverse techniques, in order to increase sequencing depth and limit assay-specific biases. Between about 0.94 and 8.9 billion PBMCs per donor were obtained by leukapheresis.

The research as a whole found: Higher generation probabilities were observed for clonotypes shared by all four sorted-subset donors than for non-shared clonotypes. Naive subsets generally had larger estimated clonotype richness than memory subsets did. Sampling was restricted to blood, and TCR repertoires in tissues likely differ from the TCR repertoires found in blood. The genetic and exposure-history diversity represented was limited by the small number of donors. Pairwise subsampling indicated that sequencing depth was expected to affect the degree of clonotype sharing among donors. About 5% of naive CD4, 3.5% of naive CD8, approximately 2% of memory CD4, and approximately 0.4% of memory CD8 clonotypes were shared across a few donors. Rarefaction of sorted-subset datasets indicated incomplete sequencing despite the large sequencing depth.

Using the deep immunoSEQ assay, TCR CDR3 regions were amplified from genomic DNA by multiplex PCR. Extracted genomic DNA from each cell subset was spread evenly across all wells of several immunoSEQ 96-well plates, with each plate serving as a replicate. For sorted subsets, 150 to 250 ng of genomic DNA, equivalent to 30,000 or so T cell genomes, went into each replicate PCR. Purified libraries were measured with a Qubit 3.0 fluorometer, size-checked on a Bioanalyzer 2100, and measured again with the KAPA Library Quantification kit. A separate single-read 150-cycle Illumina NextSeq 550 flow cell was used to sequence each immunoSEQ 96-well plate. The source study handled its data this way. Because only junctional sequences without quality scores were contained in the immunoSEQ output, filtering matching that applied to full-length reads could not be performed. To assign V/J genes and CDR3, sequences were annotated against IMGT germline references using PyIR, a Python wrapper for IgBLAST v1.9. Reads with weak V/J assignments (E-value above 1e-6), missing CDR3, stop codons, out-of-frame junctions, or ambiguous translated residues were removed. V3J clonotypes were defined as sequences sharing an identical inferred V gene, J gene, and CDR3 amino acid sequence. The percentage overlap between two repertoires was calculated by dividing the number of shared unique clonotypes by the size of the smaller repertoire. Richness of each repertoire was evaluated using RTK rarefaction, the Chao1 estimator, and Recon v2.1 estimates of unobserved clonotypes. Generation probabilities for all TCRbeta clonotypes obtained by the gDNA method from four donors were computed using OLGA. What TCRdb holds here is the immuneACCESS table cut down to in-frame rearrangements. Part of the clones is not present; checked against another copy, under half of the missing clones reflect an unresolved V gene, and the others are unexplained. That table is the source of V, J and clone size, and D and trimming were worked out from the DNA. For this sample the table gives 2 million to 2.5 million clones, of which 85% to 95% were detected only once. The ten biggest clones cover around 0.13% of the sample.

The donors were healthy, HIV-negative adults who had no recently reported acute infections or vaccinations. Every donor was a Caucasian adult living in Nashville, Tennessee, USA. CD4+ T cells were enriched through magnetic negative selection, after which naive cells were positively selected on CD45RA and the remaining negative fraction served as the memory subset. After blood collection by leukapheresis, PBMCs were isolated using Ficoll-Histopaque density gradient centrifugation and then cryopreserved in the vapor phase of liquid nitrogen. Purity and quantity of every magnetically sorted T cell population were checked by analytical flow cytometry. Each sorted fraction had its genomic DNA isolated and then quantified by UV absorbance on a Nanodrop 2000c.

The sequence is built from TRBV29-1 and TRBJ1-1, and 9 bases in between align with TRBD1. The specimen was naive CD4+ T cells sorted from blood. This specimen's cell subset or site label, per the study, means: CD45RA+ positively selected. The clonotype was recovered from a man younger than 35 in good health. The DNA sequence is TGCAGCGTTTCGCATACCGGGACAGGGTCTGAAGCTTTCTTT. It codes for CSVSHTGTGSEAFF.